This TCR beta chain appears in the sequencing data of a study of blood T cell repertoires in COVID-19. On the study more broadly: PBMCs, B-cell-depleted T cells, or T cells were the source of the cDNA or gDNA that made up the material.

Methods used by the authors: Reference gene primer amplification gave nucleated cell count estimates. Assay: immunoSEQ multiplex PCR; the TCRdb copy retains only in-frame clones and omits some. The V and J calls and the clone size are those of that table, but D and trimming were determined from the DNA. Of 140,000 to 150,000 clones in the sample, around 80% were seen once. This clone turned up a few times. What the recovered Cohort 3 donors had was two negative PCRs, clearance, or symptom resolution. In germline, CDR1 is SQVTM, CDR2 ANQGSEA. V lost 2 bases and J 7 bases, leaving 18 bases between the germline ends. The length of the CDR3 is 14 residues.

What was sequenced was PBMCs or T cells enriched from blood (not recorded which). This clonotype originated in a woman aged 50 to 65 who had recovered from COVID-19. This rearrangement joins TRBV29-1 to TRBJ2-7, with a weak D call TRBD2 (7 bases). CDR3 in DNA: TGCAGCGTTGAACAGTCCGGGGGGCGCGGGGAGCAGTACTTC. Protein: CSVEQSGGRGEQYF.